Below are 6 T cell receptor beta chains sequenced from a single sample in a study of blood T cell repertoires in COVID-19. Generated by immunoSEQ multiplex PCR, the TCRdb table keeps only in-frame clones and is missing some. The sample has approximately 260,000 clones, more than 70% seen once; the top ten hold 2% to 2.5%. Sequencing was performed on peripheral blood. The receptors derive from a middle-aged woman who had recovered from COVID-19.

The chain has TRBV4-3 and TRBJ2-7; the match to TRBD1 covers 7 bases. The length of the CDR3 is 15 residues. The V segment lost 5 bases and the J segment 1 base; nucleotides outside the gene matches: 8. Germline loops: CDR1 LGHNA, CDR2 YSLEER. CDR3: CASSYFRQGSYEQYF. CDR3 coding DNA: TGCGCCAGCAGCTACTTTAGACAGGGTTCCTACGAGCAGTACTTC.

The rearrangement joins TRBV4-2 to TRBJ2-3; the match to TRBD2 covers 10 bases. The germline CDR1 and CDR2 sequences are LGHNA and YNFKEQ. The V gene end was trimmed by 1 base and the J gene end by 6 bases; junction bases not matched to a gene: 7. This CDR3 spans 16 amino acids. The DNA for the CDR3 is TGTGCCAGCAGCCAAGGCATAGCGGGGGGTTGGGATACGCAGTATTTT. It encodes CASSQGIAGGWDTQYF.

This sequence joins TRBV4-3 and TRBJ1-4; D is unclear. The CDR3 is made up of 15 amino acids. Germline CDR1 and CDR2: LGHNA and YSLEER. Trimming cost V 4 bases and J 7 bases, with 16 bases left between them. CDR3 sequence reads: CASSPQPLLSEKLFF. CDR3 DNA: TGCGCCAGCAGCCCCCAACCCCTTTTGAGTGAAAAACTGTTTTTT.

This sequence joins TRBV20-1 and TRBJ1-2, with 9 bases identical to TRBD1. Per germline, CDR1 DFQATT and CDR2 SNEGSKA (reference sequence). The CDR3 contains 14 residues. The junction had 3 bases not matched to a gene; V was cut back by 3 bases and J by 1 base. CDR3 coding DNA: TGCAGTGCTAGTCACAGGGGGCTTAACTATGGCTACACCTTC. Translation gives CSASHRGLNYGYTF.

V and J are TRBV18 and TRBJ2-2; D is possibly TRBD1 (6 bases). Trimming left V 3 bases short and J 2 bases short, with 10 bases between. Germline V lookup: CDR1 KGHSH, CDR2 LQKENI. The CDR3 length is 15 residues. This CDR3 reads CASSPKTGNTGELFF. CDR3 DNA sequence: TGTGCCAGCTCACCTAAGACAGGAAACACCGGGGAGCTGTTTTTT.

The chain employs TRBV25-1 and TRBJ2-7; D not certain. The CDR3 has 11 amino acids. Looked up from germline, CDR1 is MGHDK and CDR2 is SYGVNS. Trimming pared 3 bases from V and 4 bases from J, leaving 4 bases between. The CDR3: CASSDLYEQYF. The CDR3, as DNA: TGTGCCAGCAGTGACCTTTACGAGCAGTACTTC.